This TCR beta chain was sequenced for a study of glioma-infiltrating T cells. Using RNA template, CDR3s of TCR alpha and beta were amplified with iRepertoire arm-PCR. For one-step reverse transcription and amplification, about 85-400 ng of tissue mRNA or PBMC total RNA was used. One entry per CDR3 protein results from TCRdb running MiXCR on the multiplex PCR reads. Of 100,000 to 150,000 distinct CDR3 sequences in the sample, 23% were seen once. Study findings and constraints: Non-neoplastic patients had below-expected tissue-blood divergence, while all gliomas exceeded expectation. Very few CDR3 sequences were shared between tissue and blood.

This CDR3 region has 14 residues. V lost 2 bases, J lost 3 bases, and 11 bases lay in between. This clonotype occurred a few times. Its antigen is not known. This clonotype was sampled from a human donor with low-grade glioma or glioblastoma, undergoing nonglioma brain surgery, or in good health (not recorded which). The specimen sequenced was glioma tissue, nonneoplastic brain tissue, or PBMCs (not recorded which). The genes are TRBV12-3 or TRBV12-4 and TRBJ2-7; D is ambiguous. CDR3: CASSLRADIYEQYF. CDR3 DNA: TGTGCCAGCAGTTTAAGGGCAGATATCTACGAGCAGTACTTC.